A selection of T cell receptor beta chains follows, all from one sample in a study of early T cells in non-severe SARS-CoV-2 infection. TCRdb reprocessed the 5' RACE reads via MiXCR and lists one record per CDR3 protein. Among 87,000 or so distinct CDR3 sequences, about 12% were seen once, and the ten largest hold 5% to 8%. The specimen was whole blood. Receptors originate from an adult who was a healthcare worker with PCR-confirmed SARS-CoV-2 infection or an uninfected control (not recorded which). Each CDR3 is given with its conserved first and last residue. The order of the fields is J gene, V gene, CDR3 protein.

TRBJ2-1	TRBV6-2/TRBV6-3	CASRQGEPPYNEQFF
TRBJ2-7	TRBV5-1	CASSSGAGGAYEQYF
TRBJ2-7	TRBV9	CASGSSPQGVHEQYF
TRBJ2-1	TRBV2	CASSEALSGRSNEQFF
TRBJ2-1	TRBV13	CASSLSAGGLEGGGPSYNEQFF
TRBJ2-7	TRBV5-1	CASSLSSRGGYEQYF
TRBJ1-2	TRBV28	CASSFWMLGTGYGYTF
TRBJ2-3	TRBV5-6	CASSTAGTASTDTQYF
TRBJ2-1	TRBV6-2/TRBV6-3	CASTAGGYEQFF
TRBJ2-4	TRBV5-4	CASSFLPLAKNIQYF
TRBJ2-4	TRBV6-6	CASSSRGLAKNIQYF
TRBJ2-1	TRBV29-1	CSVEPTRKGNEQFF
TRBJ2-7	TRBV20-1	CSASPQGLGISYEQYF
TRBJ2-3	TRBV7-2	CASSPARASDTQYF
TRBJ1-1	TRBV5-5	CASSKMGGPLEAFF
TRBJ2-3	TRBV5-4	CASTYGDRTDTQYF
TRBJ2-1	TRBV3-1	CASSQGSGGSYNEQFF
TRBJ1-4	TRBV4-3	CASSQIPFTAATNEKLFF
TRBJ2-5	TRBV7-9	CASSQQGAGTQYF
TRBJ2-1	TRBV5-5	CASSYPSGSTYNEQFF
TRBJ2-3	TRBV5-1	CASSPVTGNTDTQYF
TRBJ1-2	TRBV29-1	CSVAQGINYGYTF
TRBJ1-2	TRBV6-1	CARSRGAYYGYTF
TRBJ2-4	TRBV5-4	CASSGQGETSGTVLAKNIQYF
TRBJ2-1	TRBV3-1	CASSRGLAVNF